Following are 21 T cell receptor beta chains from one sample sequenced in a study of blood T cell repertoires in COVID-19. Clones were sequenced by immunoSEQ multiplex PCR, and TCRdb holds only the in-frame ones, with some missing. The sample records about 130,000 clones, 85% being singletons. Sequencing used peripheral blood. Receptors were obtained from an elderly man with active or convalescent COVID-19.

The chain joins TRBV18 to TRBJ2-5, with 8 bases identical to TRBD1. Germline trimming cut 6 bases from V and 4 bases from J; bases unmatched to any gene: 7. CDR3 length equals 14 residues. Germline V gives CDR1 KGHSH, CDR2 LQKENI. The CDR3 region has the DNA TGTGCCAGCTCGGGCGGACAGGGTGGAGAGACCCAGTACTTC. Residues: CASSGGQGGETQYF.

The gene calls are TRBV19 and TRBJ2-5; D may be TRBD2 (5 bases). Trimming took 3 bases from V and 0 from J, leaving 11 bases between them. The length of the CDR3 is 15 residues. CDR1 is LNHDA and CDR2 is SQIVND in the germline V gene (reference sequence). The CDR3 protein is CASSMRVLYQETQYF. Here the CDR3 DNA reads TGTGCCAGTAGTATGCGGGTGCTGTACCAAGAGACCCAGTACTTC.

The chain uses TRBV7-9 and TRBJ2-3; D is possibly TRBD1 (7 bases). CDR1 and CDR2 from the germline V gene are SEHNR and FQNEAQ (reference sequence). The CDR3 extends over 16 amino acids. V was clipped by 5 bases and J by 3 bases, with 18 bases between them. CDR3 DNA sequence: TGTGCCAGCAGCGCACAAGGGGGCGGAGGGACAGATACGCAGTATTTT. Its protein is CASSAQGGGGTDTQYF.

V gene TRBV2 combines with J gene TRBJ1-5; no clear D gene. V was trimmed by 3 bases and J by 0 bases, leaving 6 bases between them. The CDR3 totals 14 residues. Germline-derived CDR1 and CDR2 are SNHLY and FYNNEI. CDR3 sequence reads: CASSDSYSNQPQHF. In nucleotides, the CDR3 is TGTGCCAGCAGTGACAGTTATAGCAATCAGCCCCAGCATTTT.

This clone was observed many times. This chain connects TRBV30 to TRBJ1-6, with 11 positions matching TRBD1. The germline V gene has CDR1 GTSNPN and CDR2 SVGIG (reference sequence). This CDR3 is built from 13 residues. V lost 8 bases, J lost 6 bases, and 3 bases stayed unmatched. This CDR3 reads CAGDRGSNSPLHF. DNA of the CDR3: TGTGCCGGGGACAGGGGGTCTAATTCACCCCTCCACTTT.

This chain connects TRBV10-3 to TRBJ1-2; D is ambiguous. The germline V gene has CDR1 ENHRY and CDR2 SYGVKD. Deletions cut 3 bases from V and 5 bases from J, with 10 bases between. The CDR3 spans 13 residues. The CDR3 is CAISDGGLYGYTF. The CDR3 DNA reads TGTGCCATCAGTGACGGTGGGCTGTATGGCTACACCTTC.

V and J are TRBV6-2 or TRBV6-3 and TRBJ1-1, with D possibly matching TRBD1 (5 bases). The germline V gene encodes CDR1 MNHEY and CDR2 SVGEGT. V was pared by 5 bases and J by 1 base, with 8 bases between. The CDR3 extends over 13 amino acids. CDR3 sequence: CASSQTANTEAFF. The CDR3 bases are TGTGCCAGCAGTCAGACAGCGAACACTGAAGCTTTCTTT.

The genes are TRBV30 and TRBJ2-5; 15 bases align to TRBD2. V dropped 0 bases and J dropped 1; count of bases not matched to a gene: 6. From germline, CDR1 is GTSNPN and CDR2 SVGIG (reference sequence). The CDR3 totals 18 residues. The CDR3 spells CAWSVGLAGGVGQETQYF. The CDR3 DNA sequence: TGTGCCTGGAGTGTAGGACTAGCGGGAGGGGTGGGCCAAGAGACCCAGTACTTC.

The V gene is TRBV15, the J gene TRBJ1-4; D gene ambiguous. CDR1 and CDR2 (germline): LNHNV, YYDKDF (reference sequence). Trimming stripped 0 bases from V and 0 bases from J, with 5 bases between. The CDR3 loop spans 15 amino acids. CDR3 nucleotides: TGTGCCACCAGCAGAGACCGCGCAACTAATGAAAAACTGTTTTTT. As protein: CATSRDRATNEKLFF.

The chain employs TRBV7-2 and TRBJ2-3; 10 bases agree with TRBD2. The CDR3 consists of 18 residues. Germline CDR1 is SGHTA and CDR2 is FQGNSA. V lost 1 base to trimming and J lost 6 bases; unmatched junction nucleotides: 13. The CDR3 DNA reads TGTGCCAGCAGCTTAGTAGGTGGGCTAGCGGGAGAATCGGATACGCAGTATTTT. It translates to CASSLVGGLAGESDTQYF.

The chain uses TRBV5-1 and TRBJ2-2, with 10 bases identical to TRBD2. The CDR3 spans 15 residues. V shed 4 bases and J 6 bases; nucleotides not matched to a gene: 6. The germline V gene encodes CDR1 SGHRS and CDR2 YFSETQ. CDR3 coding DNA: TGCGCCAGCAGCCCCAGCGGGAGGGGGTCCGGGGAGCTGTTTTTT. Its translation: CASSPSGRGSGELFF.

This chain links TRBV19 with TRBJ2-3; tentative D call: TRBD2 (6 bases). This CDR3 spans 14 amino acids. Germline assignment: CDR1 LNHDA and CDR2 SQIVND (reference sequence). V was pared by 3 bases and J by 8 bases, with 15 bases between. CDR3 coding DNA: TGTGCCAGTAGTATGGCGCGGGAAATAGGTACGCAGTATTTT. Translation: CASSMAREIGTQYF.

Here the CDR3 reads CATRRGQETQYF. CDR3 nucleotides: TGTGCCACACGTCGGGGGCAAGAGACCCAGTACTTC. V gene TRBV7-2 combines with J gene TRBJ2-5; maybe TRBD2 (6 bases). Between the trimmed V and J ends, which lost 10 bases and 2 bases, there was a span of 11 bases. Germline V gene lookup returns CDR1 SGHTA and CDR2 FQGNSA. CDR3 length: 12 amino acids.

The CDR3 loop reads CASRFRDNSPLHF. The CDR3 DNA reads TGTGCCAGCAGATTTCGGGATAATTCACCCCTCCACTTT. The chain has TRBV12-3 or TRBV12-4 and TRBJ1-6; D ambiguous. Trimming took 6 bases from V and 5 from J, leaving 8 bases between them. The CDR3 is 13 amino acids.

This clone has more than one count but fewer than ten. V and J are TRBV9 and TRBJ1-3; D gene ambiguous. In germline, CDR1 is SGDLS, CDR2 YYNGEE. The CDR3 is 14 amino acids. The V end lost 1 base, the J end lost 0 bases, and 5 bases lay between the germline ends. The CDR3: CASSVLSSGNTIYF. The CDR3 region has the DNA TGTGCCAGCAGCGTATTGAGCTCTGGAAACACCATATATTTT.

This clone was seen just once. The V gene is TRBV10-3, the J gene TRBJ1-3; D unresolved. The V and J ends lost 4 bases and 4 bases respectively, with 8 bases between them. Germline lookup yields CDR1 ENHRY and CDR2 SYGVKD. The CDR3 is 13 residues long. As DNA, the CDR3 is TGTGCCATCAGTGGAGGGCAAGGAAACACCATATATTTT. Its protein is CAISGGQGNTIYF.

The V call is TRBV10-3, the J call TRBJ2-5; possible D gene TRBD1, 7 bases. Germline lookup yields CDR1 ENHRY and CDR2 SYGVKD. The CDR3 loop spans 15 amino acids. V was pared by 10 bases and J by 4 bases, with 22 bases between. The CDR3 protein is CATGAATGAVETQYF. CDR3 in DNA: TGTGCCACGGGGGCCGCCACAGGGGCGGTAGAGACCCAGTACTTC.

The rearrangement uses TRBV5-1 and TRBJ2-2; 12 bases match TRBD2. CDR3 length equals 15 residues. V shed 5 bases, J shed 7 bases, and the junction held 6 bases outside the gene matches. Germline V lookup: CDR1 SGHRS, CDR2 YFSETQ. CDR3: CASRLGTSGYGELFF. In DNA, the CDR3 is TGCGCCAGCAGGCTTGGGACTAGCGGGTACGGGGAGCTGTTTTTT. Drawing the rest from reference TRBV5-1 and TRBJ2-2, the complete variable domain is KAGVTQTPRYLIKTRGQQVTLSCSPISGHRSVSWYQQTPGQGLQFLFEYFSETQRNKGNFPGRFSGRQFSNSRSEMNVSTLELGDSALYLCASRLGTSGYGELFFGEGSRLTVL.

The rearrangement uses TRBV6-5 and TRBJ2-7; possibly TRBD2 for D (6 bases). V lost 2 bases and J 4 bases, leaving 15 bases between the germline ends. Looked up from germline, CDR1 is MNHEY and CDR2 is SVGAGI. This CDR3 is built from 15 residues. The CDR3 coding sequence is TGTGCCAGCAGTTACGCGGGACGGGGGAATTACGAGCAGTACTTC. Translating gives CASSYAGRGNYEQYF.

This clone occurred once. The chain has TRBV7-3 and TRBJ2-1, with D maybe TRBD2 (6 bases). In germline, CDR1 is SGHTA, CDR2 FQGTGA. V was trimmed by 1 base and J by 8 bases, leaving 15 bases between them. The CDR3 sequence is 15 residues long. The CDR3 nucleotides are TGTGCCAGCAGCTTAATGACCGCGGGGAGTTATGAGCAGTTCTTC. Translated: CASSLMTAGSYEQFF. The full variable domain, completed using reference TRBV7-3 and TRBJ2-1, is GAGVSQTPSNKVTEKGKYVELRCDPISGHTALYWYRQSLGQGPEFLIYFQGTGAADDSGLPNDRFFAVRPEGSVSTLKIQRTERGDSAVYLCASSLMTAGSYEQFFGPGTRLTVL.

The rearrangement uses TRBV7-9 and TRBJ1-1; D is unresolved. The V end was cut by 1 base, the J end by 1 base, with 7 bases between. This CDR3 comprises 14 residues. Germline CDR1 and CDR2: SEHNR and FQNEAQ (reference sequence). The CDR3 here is CASSLVLSNTEAFF. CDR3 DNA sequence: TGTGCCAGCAGCTTAGTACTTTCGAACACTGAAGCTTTCTTT.